This TCR beta chain is drawn from a study of cytomegalovirus exposure and HLA in healthy donors. Trimming pared 1 base from V and 0 bases from J, leaving 6 bases between. Germline assignment: CDR1 GTSNPN and CDR2 SVGIG (reference sequence). The CDR3 covers 13 residues. The PCR contained 60 Vbeta and 13 Jbeta primers. TCRdb keeps only in-frame clones here, not all; method: immunoSEQ multiplex PCR. Among under 200,000 clones listed, 73% were seen once. Sequenced input: PBMCs. V is TRBV30 and J is TRBJ1-2; D uncertain. This TCR was recovered from a woman in her thirties in good health and CMV-seronegative. The CDR3 region has the DNA TGTGCCTGGAGTGCTCAGGCTAACTATGGCTACACCTTC. It translates to CAWSAQANYGYTF. Supplemented by reference TRBV30 and TRBJ1-2, the full variable domain reads SQTIHQWPATLVQPVGSPLSLECTVEGTSNPNLYWYRQAAGRGLQLLFYSVGIGQISSEVPQNLSASRPQDRQFILSSKKLLLSDSGFYLCAWSAQANYGYTFGSGTRLTVV.